What follows is one T cell receptor (beta chain) and its context. Its antigen remains unknown. This entry is derived from a study of OX40 agonist ivuxolimab in advanced cancers. Study-wide points: Doses of 0.1 to 3.0 mg/kg were accompanied by clonal expansion of CD4+ and CD8+ blood T cells by week 6.

The CDR3 sequence is 16 residues long. Trimming removed 1 base from V and 4 bases from J, with 14 bases in between. Per the germline V gene, CDR1 is LNHDA and CDR2 is SQIVND (reference sequence). Generated by immunoSEQ multiplex PCR, the TCRdb table keeps only in-frame clones and is missing some. The data show 60,000 to 75,000 clones, around 81% seen once. Autoimmune disease history or systemic immunosuppression barred patients. The receptor comes from an adult with an advanced solid tumor such as melanoma, head and neck, liver or kidney cancer. Specimen: CD4+ or CD8+ T cells sorted from blood, collected in a trial of the OX40 agonist ivuxolimab. V and J are TRBV19 and TRBJ2-1, with D perhaps matching TRBD2 (6 bases). CDR3 sequence (DNA): TGTGCCAGTAGTATAGGGTTCCAGCGGGCGTACAATGAGCAGTTCTTC. It encodes CASSIGFQRAYNEQFF.